A single T cell receptor beta chain is shown here with its context. These data belong to a study of blood T cell repertoires in COVID-19. Only in-frame clones appear in the TCRdb table, and some are missing; sequencing was by immunoSEQ multiplex PCR. The sample has under 500,000 clones; over 75% are singletons. CDR1 and CDR2 (germline): MDHEN, SYDVKM. This CDR3 is 14 amino acids long. V was trimmed by 6 bases and J by 0 bases, leaving 12 bases between them. Sequences were obtained from PBMCs or T cells enriched from blood (not recorded which). The sequence derives from a man younger than 40 who had recovered from COVID-19. J is TRBJ2-7 and V is TRBV28, with TRBD1 as a possible D gene (6 bases). In DNA form, the CDR3 reads TGTGCCAGCAGAACCCGACAGGCCTCCTACGAGCAGTACTTC. Residues: CASRTRQASYEQYF.